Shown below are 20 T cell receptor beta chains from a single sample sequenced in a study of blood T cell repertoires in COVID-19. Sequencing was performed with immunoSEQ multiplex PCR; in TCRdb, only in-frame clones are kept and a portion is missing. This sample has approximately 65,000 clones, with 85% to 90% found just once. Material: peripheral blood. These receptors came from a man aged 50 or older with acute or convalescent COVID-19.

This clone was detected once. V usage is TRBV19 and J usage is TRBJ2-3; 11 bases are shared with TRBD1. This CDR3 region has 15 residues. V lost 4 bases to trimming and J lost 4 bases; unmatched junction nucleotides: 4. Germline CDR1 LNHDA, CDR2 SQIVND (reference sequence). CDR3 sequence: CASSRLGQGADTQYF. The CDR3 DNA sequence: TGTGCCAGTAGTAGATTGGGACAGGGGGCAGATACGCAGTATTTT.

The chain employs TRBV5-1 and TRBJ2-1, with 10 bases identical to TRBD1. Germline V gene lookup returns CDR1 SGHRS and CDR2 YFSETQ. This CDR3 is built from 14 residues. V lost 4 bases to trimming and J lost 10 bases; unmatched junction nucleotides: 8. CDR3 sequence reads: CASSDRDRGWEQFF. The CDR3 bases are TGCGCCAGCAGCGACCGGGACAGGGGTTGGGAGCAGTTCTTC.

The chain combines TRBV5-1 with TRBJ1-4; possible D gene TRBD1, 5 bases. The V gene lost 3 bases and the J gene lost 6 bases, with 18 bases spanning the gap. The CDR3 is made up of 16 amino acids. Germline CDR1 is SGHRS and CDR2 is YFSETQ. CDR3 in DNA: TGCGCCAGCAGCTCGCAACCGGGCCAAGGGGATGAAAAACTGTTTTTT. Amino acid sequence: CASSSQPGQGDEKLFF. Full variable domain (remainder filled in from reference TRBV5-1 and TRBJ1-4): KAGVTQTPRYLIKTRGQQVTLSCSPISGHRSVSWYQQTPGQGLQFLFEYFSETQRNKGNFPGRFSGRQFSNSRSEMNVSTLELGDSALYLCASSSQPGQGDEKLFFGSGTQLSVL.

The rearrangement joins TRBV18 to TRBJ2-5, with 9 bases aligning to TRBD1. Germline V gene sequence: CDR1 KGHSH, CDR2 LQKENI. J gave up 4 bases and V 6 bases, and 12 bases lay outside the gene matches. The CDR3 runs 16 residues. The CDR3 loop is CASSPLGQGKPETQYF. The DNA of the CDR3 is TGTGCCAGCTCGCCCCTGGGACAGGGAAAACCAGAGACCCAGTACTTC.

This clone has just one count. Here the CDR3 reads CAISESNGDSPQHF. For the CDR3, the DNA is TGTGCCATCAGTGAGTCGAATGGGGACTCGCCCCAGCATTTT. J is TRBJ1-5 and V is TRBV10-3; D is possibly TRBD1 (5 bases). Trimming pared 0 bases from V and 9 bases from J, leaving 12 bases between. Germline V gene data show CDR1 as ENHRY and CDR2 as SYGVKD. The CDR3 is 14 amino acids.

This CDR3 is CASSELAGSSYEQYF. CDR3 DNA sequence: TGTGCCAGCAGCGAACTAGCGGGAAGCTCCTACGAGCAGTACTTC. The rearrangement joins TRBV9 to TRBJ2-7; 10 bases line up with TRBD2. Germline CDR1 reads SGDLS; CDR2 reads YYNGEE. CDR3 size: 15 residues. V was pared by 3 bases and J by 0 bases, with 3 bases of the junction left unmatched.

The CDR3 protein is CAISERDFRVPNQPQHF. The CDR3, as DNA: TGTGCCATCAGTGAGAGGGACTTTCGAGTGCCCAATCAGCCCCAGCATTTT. This chain links TRBV10-3 with TRBJ1-5, with D tentatively TRBD1 (5 bases). This CDR3 is built from 17 residues. V was shortened by 2 bases and J by 3 bases, with 17 bases between the two germline ends. Germline V gene sequence: CDR1 ENHRY, CDR2 SYGVKD.

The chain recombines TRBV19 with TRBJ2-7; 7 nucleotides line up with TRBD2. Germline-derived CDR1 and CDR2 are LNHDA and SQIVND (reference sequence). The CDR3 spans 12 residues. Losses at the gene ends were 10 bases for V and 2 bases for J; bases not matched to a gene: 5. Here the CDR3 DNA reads TGTGCCACCGGGGGGTCCGCCTACGAGCAGTACTTC. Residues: CATGGSAYEQYF.

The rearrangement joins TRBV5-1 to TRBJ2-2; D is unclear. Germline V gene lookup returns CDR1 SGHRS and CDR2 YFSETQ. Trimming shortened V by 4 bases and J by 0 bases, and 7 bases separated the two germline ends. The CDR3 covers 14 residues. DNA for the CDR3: TGCGCCAGCAGCACCGGGTCGAACACCGGGGAGCTGTTTTTT. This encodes CASSTGSNTGELFF.

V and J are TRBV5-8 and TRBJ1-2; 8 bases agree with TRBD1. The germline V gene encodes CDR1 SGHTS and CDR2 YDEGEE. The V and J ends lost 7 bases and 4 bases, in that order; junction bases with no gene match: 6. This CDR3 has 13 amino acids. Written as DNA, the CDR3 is TGTGCCAGCCTCAGGGGGCGCGTCTATGGCTACACCTTC. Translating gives CASLRGRVYGYTF.

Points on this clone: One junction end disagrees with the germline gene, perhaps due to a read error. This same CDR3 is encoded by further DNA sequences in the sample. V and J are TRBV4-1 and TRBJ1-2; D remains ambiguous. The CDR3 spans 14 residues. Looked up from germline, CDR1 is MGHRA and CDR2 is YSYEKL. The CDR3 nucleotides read TGTGCCAGCAGCCAAGATCCCCGGTCTAGGGGCTACACCTTC. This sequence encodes CASSQDPRSRGYTF.

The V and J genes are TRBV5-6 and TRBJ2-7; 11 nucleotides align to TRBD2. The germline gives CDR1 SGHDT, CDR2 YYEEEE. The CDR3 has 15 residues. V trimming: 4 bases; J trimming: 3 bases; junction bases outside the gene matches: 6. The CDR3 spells CASSVPGLAVYEQYF. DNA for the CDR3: TGTGCCAGCAGCGTACCGGGACTAGCGGTCTACGAGCAGTACTTC.

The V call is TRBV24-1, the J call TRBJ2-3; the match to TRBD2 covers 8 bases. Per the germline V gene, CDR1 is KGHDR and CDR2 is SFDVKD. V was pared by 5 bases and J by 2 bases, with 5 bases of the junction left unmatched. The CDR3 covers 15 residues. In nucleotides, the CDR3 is TGTGCCACCAGTGTGGCGCGGGAGGTCACAGATACGCAGTATTTT. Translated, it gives CATSVAREVTDTQYF.

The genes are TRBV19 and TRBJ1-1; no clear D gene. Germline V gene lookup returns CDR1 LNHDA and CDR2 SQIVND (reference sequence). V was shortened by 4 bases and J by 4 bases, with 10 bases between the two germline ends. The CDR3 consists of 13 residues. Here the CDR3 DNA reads TGTGCCAGTAGTAGAGGATTGGCCACTGAAGCTTTCTTT. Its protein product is CASSRGLATEAFF.

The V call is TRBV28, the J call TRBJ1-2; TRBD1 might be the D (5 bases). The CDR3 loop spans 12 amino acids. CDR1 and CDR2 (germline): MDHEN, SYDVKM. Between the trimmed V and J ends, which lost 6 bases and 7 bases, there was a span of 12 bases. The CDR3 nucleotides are TGTGCCAGCAGACCGACAGCGACTGGCTACACCTTC. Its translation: CASRPTATGYTF.

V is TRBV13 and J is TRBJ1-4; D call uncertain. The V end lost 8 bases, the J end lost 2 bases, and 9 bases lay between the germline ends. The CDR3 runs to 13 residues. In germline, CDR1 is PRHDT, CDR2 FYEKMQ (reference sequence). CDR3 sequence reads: CASSRGTNEKLFF. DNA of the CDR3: TGTGCCAGCTCGAGAGGGACTAATGAAAAACTGTTTTTT.

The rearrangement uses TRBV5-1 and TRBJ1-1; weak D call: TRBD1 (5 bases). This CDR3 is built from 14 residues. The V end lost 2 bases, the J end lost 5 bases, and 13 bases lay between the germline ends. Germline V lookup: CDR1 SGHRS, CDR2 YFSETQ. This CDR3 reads CASSFPLAGTEAFF. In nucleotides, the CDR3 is TGCGCCAGCAGCTTCCCATTGGCAGGGACTGAAGCTTTCTTT. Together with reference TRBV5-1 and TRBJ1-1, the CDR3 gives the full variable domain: KAGVTQTPRYLIKTRGQQVTLSCSPISGHRSVSWYQQTPGQGLQFLFEYFSETQRNKGNFPGRFSGRQFSNSRSEMNVSTLELGDSALYLCASSFPLAGTEAFFGQGTRLTVV.

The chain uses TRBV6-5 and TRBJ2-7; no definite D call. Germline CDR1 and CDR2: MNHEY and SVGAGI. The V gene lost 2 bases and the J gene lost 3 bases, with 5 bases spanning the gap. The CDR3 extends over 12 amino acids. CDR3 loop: CASSYEHYEQYF. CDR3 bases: TGTGCCAGCAGTTACGAACACTACGAGCAGTACTTC.

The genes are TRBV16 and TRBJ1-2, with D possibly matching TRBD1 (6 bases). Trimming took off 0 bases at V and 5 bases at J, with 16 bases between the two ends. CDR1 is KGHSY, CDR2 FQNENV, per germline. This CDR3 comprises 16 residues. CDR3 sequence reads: CASSQSQSGTRYGYTF. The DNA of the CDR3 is TGTGCCAGCAGCCAATCTCAATCCGGGACAAGATATGGCTACACCTTC. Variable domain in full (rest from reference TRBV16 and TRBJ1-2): GEEVAQTPKHLVRGEGQKAKLYCAPIKGHSYVFWYQQVLKNEFKFLISFQNENVFDETGMPKERFSAKCLPNSPCSLEIQATKLEDSAVYFCASSQSQSGTRYGYTFGSGTRLTVV.

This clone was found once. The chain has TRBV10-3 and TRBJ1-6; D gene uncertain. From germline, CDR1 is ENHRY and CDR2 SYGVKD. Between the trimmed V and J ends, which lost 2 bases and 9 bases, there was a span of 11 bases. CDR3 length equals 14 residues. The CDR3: CAISESEWSSPLHF. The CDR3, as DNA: TGTGCCATCAGTGAGAGCGAATGGAGTTCACCCCTCCACTTT.